Included here is one T cell receptor (beta chain) sequence, with context. There is no known antigen for this receptor. Per-base quality was not reported, and no clone a single base away is much larger than it. The immunoSEQ Assay, a bias-controlled multiplex PCR, was used to amplify TCRbeta CDR3 regions from genomic DNA. In the source study's methods: The number of nucleated cells in each sample was estimated from the amplification of reference gene primers within the assay. To quantify the absolute abundance of each unique TCRbeta CDR3 rearrangement, sequence reads were collapsed and filtered. Productive Simpson clonality was computed per sample as the square root of Simpson's diversity index over productive rearrangements. Drawn from immuneACCESS, this table holds only the in-frame rearrangements with V and J called that TCRdb kept. Clones are partly lost; checked studies trace under half to an unresolved V gene and leave the rest unexplained. The V and J calls and clone size were taken over from that table, and D and trimming were inferred from the DNA. Present in this sample are 200,000 to 250,000 clones, roughly 80% of which were seen just once. The ten largest clones represent 3% to 4% of the sample.

Collaborating institutions collected whole blood in K2EDTA tubes following their own protocols. For TCRbeta analysis, collaborator samples were shipped as frozen whole blood, as isolated PBMCs, or as DNA extracted from either sample type. This record comes from a study of blood T cell repertoires in COVID-19 (dated by TCRdb to 2019 to 2021). Background on the whole study: Collaborator samples came from the United States, Italy and Spain and covered acute and convalescent phases of COVID-19. The prospective study material was composed of cDNA or gDNA derived from T cells, B-cell-depleted T cells, or PBMCs. Subjects who had been exposed to COVID-19, were actively infected with it, or had recovered from it provided the deeply sampled blood TCRbeta repertoires that made up the dataset. The repertoires were released in a freely available public database meant as a resource for research on the immune response to SARS-CoV-2. The samples were drawn from two sources: the first 160 participants of the ongoing ImmuneRACE study, and 1,000 to 1,500 subjects contributed by 6 global collaborators. Sample metadata almost always included a de-identified subject ID, COVID-19 status, age in years and sex. HLA class I and class II types, where available, came from metadata supplied by the sample provider rather than from assay-based typing.

Findings and caveats that apply to the study as a whole: How much clinical and demographic metadata was included differed by source and by participant, and the metadata was provided uncurated.

Reading from cysteine to phenylalanine, the CDR3 counts 12 amino acids. Of all the DNA, just the CDR3 is kept, 36 bases in frame from base 1. V loses 5 bases of germline sequence and J loses 3 bases, and the interval between the two ends is 6 bases. Looking up the germline V gene (reference sequence) yields CDR1 LNHDA and CDR2 SQIVND. Sequenced sample: peripheral blood. This sequence originates from a woman aged 18-29 years with acute or convalescent COVID-19. Here the chain combines TRBV19 and TRBJ2-3; confidence is insufficient to name the D gene. The CDR3 corresponds to CASSPDTDTQYF. The DNA sequence follows: TGTGCCAGTAGTCCAGATACAGATACGCAGTATTTT.